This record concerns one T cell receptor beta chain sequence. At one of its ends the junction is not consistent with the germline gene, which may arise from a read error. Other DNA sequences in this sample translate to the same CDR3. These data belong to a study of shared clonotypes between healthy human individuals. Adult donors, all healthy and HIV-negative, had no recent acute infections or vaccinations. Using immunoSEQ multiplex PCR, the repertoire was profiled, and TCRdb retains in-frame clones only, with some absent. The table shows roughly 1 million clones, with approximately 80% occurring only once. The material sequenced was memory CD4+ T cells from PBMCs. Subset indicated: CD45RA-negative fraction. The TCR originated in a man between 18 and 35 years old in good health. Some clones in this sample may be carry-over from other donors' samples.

For the CDR3, the DNA is TGTGCCTGGAGTGAGGTCAGGAACAAGAACTATGGCTATACCTTC. Translated, it gives CAWSEVRNKNYGYTF. The rearrangement joins TRBV30 to TRBJ1-2, with no clear D. The CDR3 has 15 amino acids. Germline assignment: CDR1 GTSNPN and CDR2 SVGIG (reference sequence).